What follows describes a single T cell receptor beta chain. What it recognizes is unknown. Noted treatment: approximately nine-day PBMC culture with coronavirus spike peptide pools or control peptides (ViraFEST assay). Germline V gene data show CDR1 as DFQATT and CDR2 as SNEGSKA (reference sequence). The CDR3 has 15 amino acids. The V gene lost 4 bases and the J gene lost 8 bases, with 23 bases spanning the gap. The data stem from a study of vaccination and CD4 T cells after COVID-19. The Oncomine TCR Beta short-read assay sequenced DNA from cultured CD4+ T cells. TCRdb passed the PCR reads through MiXCR, listing each CDR3 protein once. The table includes 12,000 or so distinct CDR3 sequences, approximately 50% detected once.

The source of this sequence is a human donor with COVID-19. This chain joins TRBV20-1 and TRBJ1-2, with D hard to call. The sequencing here drew on cultured CD4+ T cells from blood, taken after SARS-CoV-2 vaccination. The CDR3 spells CSAKDPEGGHGGYTF. The CDR3, as DNA: TGCAGTGCTAAGGATCCTGAGGGTGGGCATGGAGGCTACACCTTC.